These 25 T cell receptor beta chains originate from one sample sequenced in a study of T-cell memory formation after mild COVID-19 (dated by TCRdb to the early 2020s). To prepare the library, 5' RACE was applied. The data were produced on an Illumina NovaSeq 6000. Through fastp at Q25 and MiXCR, TCRdb rebuilt clones from the public reads, retaining in-frame beta chains. CDR3 protein duplicates are merged, each entry listing the most common genes and DNA. Counted in this sample were 380,000 or so distinct CDR3 sequences; about 15% of them appeared once. Jointly, the top ten make up 22% of the sample. The sequenced sample consisted of PBMCs or a T cell subset sorted from them (not recorded which). These TCRs come from a man between 18 and 29 years old who had mild COVID-19 (a few samples of this study predate the infection). The sample titles of this study are shuffled in the database, so cell type and time point are left out; the donor was told from shared clones.

The chain employs TRBV11-2 and TRBJ2-1, with 9 bases that match TRBD2. The ends lost 3 bases at V and 4 bases at J; junction bases unmatched: 7. The CDR3 contains 16 residues. Germline V gene lookup returns CDR1 SGHAT and CDR2 FQNNGV. CDR3 DNA sequence: TGTGCCAGCAGCTTGGGTATTAGCGGGGGTTACAATGAGCAGTTCTTC. Protein product: CASSLGISGGYNEQFF.

The gene calls are TRBV4-1 and TRBJ2-3; D is ambiguous. Trimming shortened V by 5 bases and J by 0 bases, and 9 bases separated the two germline ends. The CDR3 loop spans 14 amino acids. CDR1 and CDR2 from the germline V gene are MGHRA and YSYEKL. The CDR3 DNA reads as TGCGCCAGCAGCGGGCACGGTAGCACAGATACGCAGTATTTT. It encodes CASSGHGSTDTQYF.

The chain carries TRBV7-2 and TRBJ1-1; D remains unclear. CDR3 length: 18 residues. CDR1 is SGHTA and CDR2 is FQGNSA in the germline V gene. Trimming cost V 0 bases and J 0 bases, with 17 bases left between them. The CDR3, as DNA: TGTGCCAGCAGCTTAGCGCGCAACGGTTCCCCCATGAACACTGAAGCTTTCTTT. Translated: CASSLARNGSPMNTEAFF.

The rearrangement joins TRBV5-1 to TRBJ2-5; 8 positions match TRBD1. The CDR3 sequence is 15 residues long. Germline V gene data show CDR1 as SGHRS and CDR2 as YFSETQ. Unmatched junction bases numbered 8, after V lost 2 bases and J lost 5 bases. CDR3 sequence reads: CASSLGTGQGETQYF. CDR3 sequence (DNA): TGCGCCAGCAGCTTAGGGACAGGACAAGGCGAGACCCAGTACTTC.

This chain joins TRBV5-6 and TRBJ1-1; no firm D call. The CDR3 is 15 amino acids. Germline V CDR1 and CDR2: SGHDT, YYEEEE. With 3 bases removed from V and 6 bases from J, the gap between germline ends came to 18 bases. The CDR3 spells CASSYQTSRAAEAFF. The DNA for the CDR3 is TGTGCCAGCAGCTACCAGACCTCCCGGGCAGCTGAAGCTTTCTTT.

Only a few counts were recorded for this clonotype. The chain has TRBV16 and TRBJ2-3; 7 bases are shared with TRBD2. Germline V gene sequence: CDR1 KGHSY, CDR2 FQNENV. Trimming cost V 2 bases and J 0 bases; bases outside gene matches: 2. The CDR3 runs to 15 residues. The CDR3 protein is CASSQGTISTDTQYF. The CDR3 coding sequence is TGTGCCAGCAGCCAAGGGACTATTAGCACAGATACGCAGTATTTT.

The chain uses TRBV5-1 and TRBJ2-1, with 11 nucleotides matching TRBD2. This CDR3 region has 15 residues. Germline V gene lookup returns CDR1 SGHRS and CDR2 YFSETQ. J was trimmed by 3 bases and V by 5 bases; bases with no gene match: 4. The DNA for the CDR3 is TGCGCCAGCAGTGATCTAGCGGGGGGCTACAATGAGCAGTTCTTC. Translation gives CASSDLAGGYNEQFF. The entire variable domain, with the rest obtained from reference TRBV5-1 and TRBJ2-1, is as follows: KAGVTQTPRYLIKTRGQQVTLSCSPISGHRSVSWYQQTPGQGLQFLFEYFSETQRNKGNFPGRFSGRQFSNSRSEMNVSTLELGDSALYLCASSDLAGGYNEQFFGPGTRLTVL.

This clonotype was counted a few times. V gene TRBV11-2 combines with J gene TRBJ2-5; tentatively, D is TRBD2 (7 bases). The CDR3 loop spans 14 amino acids. Germline CDR1 reads SGHAT; CDR2 reads FQNNGV. The V end was cut by 1 base, the J end by 5 bases, with 11 bases between. CDR3 bases: TGTGCCAGCAGCTTAGTCGGGGGGCTGGAGACCCAGTACTTC. This codes for CASSLVGGLETQYF.

This clonotype was picked up many times. The rearrangement uses TRBV5-1 and TRBJ1-2; D is perhaps TRBD1 (5 bases). Germline V gene sequence: CDR1 SGHRS, CDR2 YFSETQ. Trimming left V 3 bases short and J 5 bases short, with 23 bases between. CDR3 length equals 17 residues. The DNA of the CDR3 is TGCGCCAGCAGCTCTTCATACGGACAAGCTTTGAGTTATGGCTACACCTTC. It is translated as CASSSSYGQALSYGYTF.

On this clonotype: One end of the junction fails to match germline, which may point to a read error. The CDR3 DNA follows: TGTGCCAGCAGAGCTAGCGGGGGGGCGGGAGAGATCTTC. Amino acids: CASRASGGAGEIF. The rearrangement uses TRBV6-6 and TRBJ2-1, with 12 bases aligning to TRBD2. The CDR3 is 13 amino acids. Per germline, CDR1 MNHNY and CDR2 SVGAGI (reference sequence).

This clonotype has a count of ten or more. V gene TRBV11-2 combines with J gene TRBJ2-7; possibly TRBD2 for D (6 bases). The CDR3 is made up of 15 amino acids. Looked up from germline, CDR1 is SGHAT and CDR2 is FQNNGV. V was cut by 0 bases and J by 6 bases, with 15 bases left in between. CDR3 loop: CASSLEGLPCREQYV. The CDR3 DNA reads as TGTGCCAGCAGCTTAGAGGGACTCCCCTGCCGCGAGCAGTACGTC.

In this sample, this clonotype turned up many times. J is TRBJ2-5 and V is TRBV20-1; possible D gene TRBD2, 5 bases. This CDR3 contains 14 residues. V was trimmed by 3 bases and J by 5 bases, leaving 16 bases between them. Germline assignment: CDR1 DFQATT and CDR2 SNEGSKA (reference sequence). The CDR3 here is CSASTGLVWETQYF. CDR3 in DNA: TGCAGTGCTAGTACGGGGTTGGTGTGGGAGACCCAGTACTTC.

This clonotype was counted ten times or more. The chain recombines TRBV7-2 with TRBJ2-2; D is possibly TRBD1 or TRBD2 (6 bases each). Germline assignment: CDR1 SGHTA and CDR2 FQGNSA. V lost 2 bases, J lost 4 bases, and 17 bases lay in between. This CDR3 has 17 amino acids. The CDR3, as DNA: TGTGCCAGCAGCTTATCCCCGGGGGCGATAACCACCGGGGAGCTGTTTTTT. It translates to CASSLSPGAITTGELFF.

The rearrangement links TRBV28 to TRBJ2-7; 10 bases fit TRBD1. The trim removed 9 bases at V and 7 bases at J, leaving 12 bases unmatched. Germline V lookup: CDR1 MDHEN, CDR2 SYDVKM. This CDR3 is 14 amino acids long. The DNA for the CDR3 is TGTGCCAGTGGGACTGACAGGGGGCTAAAAGAGCAGTACGTC. This encodes CASGTDRGLKEQYV.

The chain couples TRBV7-3 to TRBJ2-1; 10 bases map to TRBD1. V lost 5 bases, J lost 3 bases, and 4 bases stayed unmatched. The CDR3 totals 15 residues. CDR1 is SGHTA, CDR2 FQGTGA, per germline. CDR3 coding DNA: TGTGCCAGCAGCCTGGGACAGGGGATCTACAATGAGCAGTTCTTC. This translates into CASSLGQGIYNEQFF.

This clonotype was seen only a few times. V gene TRBV7-2 combines with J gene TRBJ2-7; no firm D call. The CDR3 has 15 amino acids. Trimming stripped 3 bases from V and 0 bases from J, with 12 bases between. From germline, CDR1 is SGHTA and CDR2 FQGNSA. CDR3 nucleotide sequence: TGTGCCAGCAGCTTCTATCCAGGCCCCTCCTACGAGCAGTACTTC. This codes for CASSFYPGPSYEQYF.

The gene calls are TRBV20-1 and TRBJ2-5, with 11 positions matching TRBD1. CDR3 size: 13 residues. J lost 4 bases, V lost 3 bases, and 1 base had no gene match. CDR1 is DFQATT, CDR2 SNEGSKA, per germline (reference sequence). DNA of the CDR3: TGCAGTGCTAGGGGACAGGGGGTAGAGACCCAGTACTTC. Encoded protein: CSARGQGVETQYF.

This clonotype has a count of ten or more. The chain has TRBV3-1 and TRBJ1-2; possible D gene TRBD1, 6 bases. V lost 4 bases to trimming and J lost 7 bases, with 19 bases between them. CDR1 is LGHDT and CDR2 is YNNKEL in the germline V gene (reference sequence). This CDR3 is 15 amino acids long. In nucleotides, the CDR3 is TGTGCCAGCAGCCTACAGGGTGGTGGTTCTTTTGGCTACACCTTC. Its protein product is CASSLQGGGSFGYTF.

In this sample, this clonotype turned up a few times. The rearrangement uses TRBV7-9 and TRBJ1-1; D is uncertain. Germline CDR1 SEHNR, CDR2 FQNEAQ (reference sequence). This CDR3 contains 14 residues. V dropped 5 bases and J dropped 1 base, with 11 bases sitting between them. The chain's CDR3 is CASSRSEENTEAFF. The CDR3, as DNA: TGTGCCAGCAGCCGCTCAGAGGAGAACACTGAAGCTTTCTTT.

This clonotype was detected only a few times. The chain combines TRBV6-2 or TRBV6-3 with TRBJ2-3, with TRBD2 as a possible D gene (5 bases). Germline V lookup: CDR1 MNHEY, CDR2 SVGEGT. V was clipped by 2 bases and J by 3 bases, with 18 bases between them. The CDR3 covers 17 residues. Here the CDR3 DNA reads TGTGCCAGCAGTTACGGAGGTGCTTCCTTGGGGACAGATACGCAGTATTTT. Its protein is CASSYGGASLGTDTQYF.

This clonotype has only a few counts. The V and J genes are TRBV20-1 and TRBJ2-2; possibly TRBD2 for D (6 bases). The CDR3 spans 15 residues. Germline loops: CDR1 DFQATT, CDR2 SNEGSKA (reference sequence). Trimming stripped 0 bases from V and 3 bases from J, with 11 bases between. Written as DNA, the CDR3 is TGCAGTGCTAGAGAGCTTGGGACTTACACCGGGGAGCTGTTTTTT. Protein product: CSARELGTYTGELFF.

The V gene is TRBV27, the J gene TRBJ1-2; 9 nucleotides match TRBD1. The junction had 13 bases not matched to a gene; V was cut back by 6 bases and J by 8 bases. The CDR3 loop spans 15 amino acids. Germline V gene sequence: CDR1 MNHEY, CDR2 SMNVEV (reference sequence). The CDR3 protein is CASRGQGRPTKGYTF. The CDR3 bases are TGTGCCAGCAGGGGACAGGGCCGCCCCACGAAAGGCTACACCTTC.

The chain is built from TRBV20-1 and TRBJ2-5, with unresolved D. The CDR3 runs 13 residues. CDR1 is DFQATT, CDR2 SNEGSKA, per germline (reference sequence). The CDR3 DNA follows: TGCGGCTCGAGCGTTCGGGCCGTCGAGACCCAGTACTTC. Its protein is CGSSVRAVETQYF.

This rearrangement joins TRBV7-9 to TRBJ2-5, with 9 bases matching TRBD2. V dropped 6 bases and J dropped 0; count of bases not matched to a gene: 5. This CDR3 contains 15 residues. Germline CDR1 reads SEHNR; CDR2 reads FQNEAQ (reference sequence). The CDR3 sequence: CASRGLAKYQETQYF. For the CDR3, the DNA is TGTGCCAGCAGGGGACTAGCCAAGTACCAAGAGACCCAGTACTTC.

The rearrangement joins TRBV19 to TRBJ2-7, with a weak D call TRBD2 (5 bases). The CDR3 is 12 amino acids. Germline V gives CDR1 LNHDA, CDR2 SQIVND (reference sequence). V was pared by 3 bases and J by 4 bases, with 7 bases between. The CDR3 nucleotides are TGTGCCAGTAGTATCCGGGGATACGAGCAGTACTTC. Amino acid sequence: CASSIRGYEQYF.